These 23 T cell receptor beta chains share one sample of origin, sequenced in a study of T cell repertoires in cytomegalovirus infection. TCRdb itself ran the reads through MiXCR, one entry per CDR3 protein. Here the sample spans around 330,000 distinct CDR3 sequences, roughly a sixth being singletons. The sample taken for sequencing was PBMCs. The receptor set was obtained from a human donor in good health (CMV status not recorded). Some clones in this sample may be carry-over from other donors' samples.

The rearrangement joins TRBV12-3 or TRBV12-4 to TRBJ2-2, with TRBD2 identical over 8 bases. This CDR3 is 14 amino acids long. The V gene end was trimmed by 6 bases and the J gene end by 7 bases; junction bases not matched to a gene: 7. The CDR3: CASSSGGAGGELFF. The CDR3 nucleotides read TGTGCCAGCAGCTCGGGGGGGGCCGGCGGGGAGCTGTTTTTT.

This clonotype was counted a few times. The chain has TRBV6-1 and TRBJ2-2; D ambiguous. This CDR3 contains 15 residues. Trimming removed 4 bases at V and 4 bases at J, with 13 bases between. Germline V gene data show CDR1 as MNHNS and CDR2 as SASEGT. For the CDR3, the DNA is TGTGCCAGCAGTGGCGCCCCGAGACTCACCGGGGAGCTGTTTTTT. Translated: CASSGAPRLTGELFF.

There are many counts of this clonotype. Written as DNA, the CDR3 is TGTGCCAGCAGCTTAACCGATAGCAATCAGCCCCAGCATTTT. Residues: CASSLTDSNQPQHF. This chain links TRBV7-2 with TRBJ1-5; D unresolved. The CDR3 spans 14 residues. The germline V gene has CDR1 SGHTA and CDR2 FQGNSA. Deletions cut 2 bases from V and 0 bases from J, with 5 bases between.

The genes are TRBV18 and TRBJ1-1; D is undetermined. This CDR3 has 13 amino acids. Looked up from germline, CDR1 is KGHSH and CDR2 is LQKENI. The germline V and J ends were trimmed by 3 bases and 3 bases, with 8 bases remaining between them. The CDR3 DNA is TGTGCCAGCTCACCCTGGGTTGACACTGAAGCTTTCTTT. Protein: CASSPWVDTEAFF.

For the CDR3, the DNA is TGCGCCAGCAGCGCCCGGGCCCCCGGAGGGCCCCAGCATTTT. It codes for CASSARAPGGPQHF. The rearrangement uses TRBV4-1 and TRBJ1-5; unclear D gene. V lost 5 bases and J lost 9, with 17 bases in between. CDR1 MGHRA and CDR2 YSYEKL come from the germline V gene. The CDR3 extends over 14 amino acids.

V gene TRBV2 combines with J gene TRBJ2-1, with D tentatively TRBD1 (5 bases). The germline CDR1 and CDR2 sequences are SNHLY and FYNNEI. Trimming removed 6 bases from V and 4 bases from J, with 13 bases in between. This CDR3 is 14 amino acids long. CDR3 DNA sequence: TGTGCCAGCAGAAACAGGAACTTTTACAATGAGCAGTTCTTC. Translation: CASRNRNFYNEQFF.

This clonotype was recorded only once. CDR3 nucleotides: TGTGCCAGCAGCCAATTTAGCGGGGATAACACCGGGGAGCTGTTTTTT. It translates to CASSQFSGDNTGELFF. The rearrangement joins TRBV3-1 to TRBJ2-2; 8 bases align to TRBD2. V was pared by 2 bases and J by 2 bases, with 4 bases of the junction left unmatched. Germline V gene sequence: CDR1 LGHDT, CDR2 YNNKEL (reference sequence). The length of the CDR3 is 16 residues.

The CDR3 bases are TGTGCCAGCAGCCATCGGGCTACAACGGGAGCCGGGGAGCTGTTTTTT. It codes for CASSHRATTGAGELFF. The chain joins TRBV7-9 to TRBJ2-2; D possibly corresponds to TRBD2 (6 bases). With 5 bases removed from V and 6 bases from J, the gap between germline ends came to 19 bases. Germline values: CDR1 SEHNR, CDR2 FQNEAQ (reference sequence). The CDR3 is 16 residues long.

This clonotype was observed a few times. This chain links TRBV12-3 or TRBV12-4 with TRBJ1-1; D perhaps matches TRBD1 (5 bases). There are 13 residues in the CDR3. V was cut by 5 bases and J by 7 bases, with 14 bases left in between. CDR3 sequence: CASSPPGTLEAFF. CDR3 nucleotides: TGTGCCAGCAGTCCCCCCGGGACCCTTGAAGCTTTCTTT.

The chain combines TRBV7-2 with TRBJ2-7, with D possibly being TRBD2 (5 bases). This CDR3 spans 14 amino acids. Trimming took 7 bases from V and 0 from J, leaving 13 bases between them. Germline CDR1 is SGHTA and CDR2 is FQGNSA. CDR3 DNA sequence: TGTGCCAGCACCCTCCTCGGGGTCTCCTACGAGCAGTACTTC. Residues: CASTLLGVSYEQYF.

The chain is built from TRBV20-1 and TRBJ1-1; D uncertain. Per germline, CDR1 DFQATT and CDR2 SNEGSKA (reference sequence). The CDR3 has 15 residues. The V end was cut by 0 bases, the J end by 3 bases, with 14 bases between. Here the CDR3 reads CSARDARVGDTEAFF. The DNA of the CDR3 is TGCAGTGCTAGAGATGCTAGGGTCGGGGACACTGAAGCTTTCTTT.

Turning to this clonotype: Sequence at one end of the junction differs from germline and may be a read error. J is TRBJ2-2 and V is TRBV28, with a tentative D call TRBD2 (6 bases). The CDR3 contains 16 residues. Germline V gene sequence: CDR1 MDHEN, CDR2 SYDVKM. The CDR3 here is CASSSPLAANTGELIF. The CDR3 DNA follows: TGTGCCAGCAGTTCACCCTTAGCGGCGAACACCGGGGAGCTGATTTTT. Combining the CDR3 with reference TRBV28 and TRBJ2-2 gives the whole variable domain DVKVTQSSRYLVKRTGEKVFLECVQDMDHENMFWYRQDPGLGLRLIYFSYDVKMKEKGDIPEGYSVSREKKERFSLILESASTNQTSMYLCASSSPLAANTGELIFGEGSRLTVL.

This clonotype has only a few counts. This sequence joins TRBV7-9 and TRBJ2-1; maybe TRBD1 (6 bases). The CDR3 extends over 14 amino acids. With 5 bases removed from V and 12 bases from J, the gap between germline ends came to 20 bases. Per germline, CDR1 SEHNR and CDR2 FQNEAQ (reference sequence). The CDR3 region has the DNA TGTGCCAGCAGCCCCCCTTCCGACAGGACGGGGCAGTTCTTC. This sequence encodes CASSPPSDRTGQFF.

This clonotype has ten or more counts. The CDR3: CATSRDRMGQGLETQYF. In DNA, the CDR3 is TGTGCCACCAGCAGAGATCGCATGGGACAGGGGCTTGAGACCCAGTACTTC. The chain carries TRBV15 and TRBJ2-5; TRBD1 aligns across 10 bases. Looked up from germline, CDR1 is LNHNV and CDR2 is YYDKDF (reference sequence). CDR3 length: 17 residues. V lost 0 bases to trimming and J lost 5 bases; unmatched junction nucleotides: 9.

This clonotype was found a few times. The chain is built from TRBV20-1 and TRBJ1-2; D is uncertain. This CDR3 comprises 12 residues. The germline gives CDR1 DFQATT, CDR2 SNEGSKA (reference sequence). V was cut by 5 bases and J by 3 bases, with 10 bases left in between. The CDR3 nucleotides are TGCAGTGCTGATGGCCGGGACTATGGCTACACCTTC. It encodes CSADGRDYGYTF.

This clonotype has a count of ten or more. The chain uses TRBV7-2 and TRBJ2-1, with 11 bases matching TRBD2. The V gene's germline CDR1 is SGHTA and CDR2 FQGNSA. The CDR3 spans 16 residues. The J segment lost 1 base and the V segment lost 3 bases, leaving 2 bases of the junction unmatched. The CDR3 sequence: CASSLIAGGSYNEQFF. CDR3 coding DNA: TGTGCCAGCAGCTTGATAGCGGGGGGGTCCTACAATGAGCAGTTCTTC.

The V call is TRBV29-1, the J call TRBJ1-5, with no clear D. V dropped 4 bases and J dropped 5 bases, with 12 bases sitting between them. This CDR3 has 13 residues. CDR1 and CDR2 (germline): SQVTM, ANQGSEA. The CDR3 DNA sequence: TGCAGCGTTGCTCCAGGAATCGATCAGCCCCAGCATTTT. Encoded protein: CSVAPGIDQPQHF.

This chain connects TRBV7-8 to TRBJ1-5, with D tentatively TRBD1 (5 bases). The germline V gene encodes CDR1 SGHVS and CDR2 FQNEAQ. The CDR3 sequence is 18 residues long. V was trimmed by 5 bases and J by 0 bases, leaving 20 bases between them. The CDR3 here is CASSPRERGRDSNQPQHF. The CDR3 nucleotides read TGTGCCAGCAGCCCCAGGGAGAGGGGCCGGGATAGCAATCAGCCCCAGCATTTT.

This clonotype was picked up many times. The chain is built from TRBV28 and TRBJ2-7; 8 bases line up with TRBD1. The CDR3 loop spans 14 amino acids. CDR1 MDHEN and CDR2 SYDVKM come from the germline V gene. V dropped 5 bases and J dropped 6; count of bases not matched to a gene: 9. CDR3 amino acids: CASSADPQGGEQYF. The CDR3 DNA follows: TGTGCCAGCAGTGCAGACCCACAGGGGGGCGAGCAGTACTTC. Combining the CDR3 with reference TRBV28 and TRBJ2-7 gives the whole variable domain DVKVTQSSRYLVKRTGEKVFLECVQDMDHENMFWYRQDPGLGLRLIYFSYDVKMKEKGDIPEGYSVSREKKERFSLILESASTNQTSMYLCASSADPQGGEQYFGPGTRLTVT.

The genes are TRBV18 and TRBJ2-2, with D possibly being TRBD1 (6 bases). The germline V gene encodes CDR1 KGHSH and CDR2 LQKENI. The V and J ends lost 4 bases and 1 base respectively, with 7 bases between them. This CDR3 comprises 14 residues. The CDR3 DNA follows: TGTGCCAGCTCACGACAGGAGAACACCGGGGAGCTGTTTTTT. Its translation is CASSRQENTGELFF.

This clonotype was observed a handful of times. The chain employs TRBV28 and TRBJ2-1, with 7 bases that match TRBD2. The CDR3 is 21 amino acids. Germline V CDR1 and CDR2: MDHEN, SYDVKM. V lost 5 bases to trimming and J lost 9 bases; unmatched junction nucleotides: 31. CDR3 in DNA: TGTGCCAGCAGTAATGACCCTTTAAGGGAGGGTACGCAGTTTGGGGGGACTGAGCAGTTCTTC. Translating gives CASSNDPLREGTQFGGTEQFF.

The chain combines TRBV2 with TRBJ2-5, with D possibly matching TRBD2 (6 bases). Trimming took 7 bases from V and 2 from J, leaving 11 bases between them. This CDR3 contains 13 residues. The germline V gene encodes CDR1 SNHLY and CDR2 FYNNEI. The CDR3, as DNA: TGTGCCAGCAATCGCGGGGAGCAAGAGACCCAGTACTTC. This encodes CASNRGEQETQYF.

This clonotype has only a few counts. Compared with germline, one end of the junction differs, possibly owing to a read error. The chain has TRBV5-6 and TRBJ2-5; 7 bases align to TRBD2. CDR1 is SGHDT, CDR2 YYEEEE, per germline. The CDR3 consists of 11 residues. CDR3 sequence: CASSARDYPCF. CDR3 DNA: TGTGCCAGCAGCGCCCGGGACTATCCCTGCTTC.